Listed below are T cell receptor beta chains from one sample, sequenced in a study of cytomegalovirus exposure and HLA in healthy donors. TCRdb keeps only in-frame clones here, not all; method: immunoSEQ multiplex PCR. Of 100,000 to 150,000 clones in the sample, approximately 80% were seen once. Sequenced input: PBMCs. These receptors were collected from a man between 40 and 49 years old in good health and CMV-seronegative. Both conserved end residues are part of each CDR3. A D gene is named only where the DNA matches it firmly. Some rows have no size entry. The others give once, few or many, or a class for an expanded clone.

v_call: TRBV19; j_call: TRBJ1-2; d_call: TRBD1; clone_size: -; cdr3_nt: TGTGCCAGTAGTACACCGGGACAGGGTGCGGAATATGGCTACACCTTC; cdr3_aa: CASSTPGQGAEYGYTF
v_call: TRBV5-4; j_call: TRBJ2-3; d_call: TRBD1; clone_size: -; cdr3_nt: TGTGCCAGCAGCAGCGGGACAGGGGATACGCAGTATTTT; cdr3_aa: CASSSGTGDTQYF
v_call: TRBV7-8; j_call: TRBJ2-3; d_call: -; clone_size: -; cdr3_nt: TGTGCCAGCAGCTTAGTGGATAGCTTCACAGATACGCAGTATTTT; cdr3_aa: CASSLVDSFTDTQYF
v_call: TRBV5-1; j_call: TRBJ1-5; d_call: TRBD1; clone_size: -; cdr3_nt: TGCGCCAGCAGCTTGAACAGGGGCGATCAGCCCCAGCATTTT; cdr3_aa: CASSLNRGDQPQHF
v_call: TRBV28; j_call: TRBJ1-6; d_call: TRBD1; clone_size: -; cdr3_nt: TGTGCCAGCAGTTTGAGACAGGGCGGTAATTCACCCCTCCACTTT; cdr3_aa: CASSLRQGGNSPLHF
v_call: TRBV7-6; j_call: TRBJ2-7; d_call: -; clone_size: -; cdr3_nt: TGTGCCAGCAGCCCTCAGAGGACAGTTTCCTCCTACGAGCAGTACTTC; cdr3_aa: CASSPQRTVSSYEQYF
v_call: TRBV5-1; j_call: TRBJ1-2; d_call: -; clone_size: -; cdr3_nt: TGCGCCAGCAGCTTAGGGGAGGGCCGGGGCTACACCTTC; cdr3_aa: CASSLGEGRGYTF
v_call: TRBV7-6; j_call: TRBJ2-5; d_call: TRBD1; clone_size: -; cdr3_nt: TGTGCCAGCGCCGGACAGGGGCCTCGAAAGGTGCAGATCCAGTACTTC; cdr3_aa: CASAGQGPRKVQIQYF
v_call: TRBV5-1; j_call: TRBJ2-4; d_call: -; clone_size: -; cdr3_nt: TGCGCCAGCACCCCGGCGGGGGCGCAGGGCATTCAGTACTTC; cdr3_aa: CASTPAGAQGIQYF
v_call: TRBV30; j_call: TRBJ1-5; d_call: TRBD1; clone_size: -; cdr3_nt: TGTGCCTGGAGTCCCCGACAGGGGTCCCAGCCCCAGCATTTT; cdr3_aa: CAWSPRQGSQPQHF
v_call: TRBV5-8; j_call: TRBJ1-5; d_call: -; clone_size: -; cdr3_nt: TGTGCCAGCAGCTACACAGGGATCGGGCAGCCCCAGCATTTT; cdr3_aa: CASSYTGIGQPQHF
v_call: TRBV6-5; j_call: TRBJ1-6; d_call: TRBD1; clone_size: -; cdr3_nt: TGTGCCAGCAGTTACTACGGACAGGTTAATTCACCCCTCCACTTT; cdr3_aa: CASSYYGQVNSPLHF
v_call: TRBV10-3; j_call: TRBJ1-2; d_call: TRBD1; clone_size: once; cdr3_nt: TGTGCCATCAGACGAGATGGGGACAGGGGATATGGCTACACCTTC; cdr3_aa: CAIRRDGDRGYGYTF
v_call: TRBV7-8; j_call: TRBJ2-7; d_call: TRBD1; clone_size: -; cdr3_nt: TGTGCCAGCAGCCTAGACAGGGCTTTTGGCGAGCAGTACTTC; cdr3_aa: CASSLDRAFGEQYF
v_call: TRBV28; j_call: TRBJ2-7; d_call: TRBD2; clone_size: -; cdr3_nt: TGTGCCAGCTCCTGGAGGGAGGGGTACGAGCAGTACTTC; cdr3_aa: CASSWREGYEQYF
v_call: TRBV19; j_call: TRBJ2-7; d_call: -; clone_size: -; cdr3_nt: TGTGCCAGTAGTCCCCGGACAGCGAACTACGAGCAGTACTTC; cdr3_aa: CASSPRTANYEQYF
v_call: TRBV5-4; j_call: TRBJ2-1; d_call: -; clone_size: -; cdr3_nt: TGTGCCAGCAGCTCCCCCGGGGGGCGGAATGAGCAGTTCTTC; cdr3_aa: CASSSPGGRNEQFF
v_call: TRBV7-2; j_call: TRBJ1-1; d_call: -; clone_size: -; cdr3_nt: TGTGCCAGCAGCTTATTGTACAACCCGAACACTGAAGCTTTCTTT; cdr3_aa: CASSLLYNPNTEAFF
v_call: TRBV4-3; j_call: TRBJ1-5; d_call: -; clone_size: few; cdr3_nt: TGCGCCAGCAGCCAAGGAATCGGTCAGCCCCAGCATTTT; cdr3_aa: CASSQGIGQPQHF
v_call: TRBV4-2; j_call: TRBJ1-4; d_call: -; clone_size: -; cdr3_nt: TGTGCCAGCAGCCAAGACCCGACAGCGATTAATGAAAAACTGTTTTTT; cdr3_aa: CASSQDPTAINEKLFF
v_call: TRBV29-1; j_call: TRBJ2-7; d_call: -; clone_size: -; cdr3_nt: TGCAGCGTGGATGACACCGGATCCTACGAGCAGTACTTC; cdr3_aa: CSVDDTGSYEQYF
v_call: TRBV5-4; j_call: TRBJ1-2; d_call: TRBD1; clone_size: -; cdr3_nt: TGTGCCAGCAGCTTGGTAACAGGGGGCTTCTATGGCTACACCTTC; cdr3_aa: CASSLVTGGFYGYTF
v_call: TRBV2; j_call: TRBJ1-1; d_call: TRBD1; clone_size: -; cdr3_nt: TGTGCCAGTCAGACAGGGGTTTTTGGAGTGGGCACTGAAGCTTTCTTT; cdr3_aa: CASQTGVFGVGTEAFF
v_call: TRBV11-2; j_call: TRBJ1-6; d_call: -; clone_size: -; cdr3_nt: TGTGCCAGCACCATGATCTCAGGGTATTCACCCCTCCACTTT; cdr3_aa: CASTMISGYSPLHF
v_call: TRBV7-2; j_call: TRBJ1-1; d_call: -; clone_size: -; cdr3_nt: TGTGCCAGCAGCTTTCTACGCAGGGGCGACACTGAAGCTTTCTTT; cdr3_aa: CASSFLRRGDTEAFF
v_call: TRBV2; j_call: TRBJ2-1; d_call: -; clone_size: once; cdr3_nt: TGTGCCAGCAGTGGGCCGCGGGGTACTGCACTCAATGAGCAGTTCTTC; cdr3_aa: CASSGPRGTALNEQFF
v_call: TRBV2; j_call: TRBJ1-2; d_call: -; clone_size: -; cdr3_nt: TGTGCCAGCAGTGCATCGGGGAGTTATGGCTACACCTTC; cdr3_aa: CASSASGSYGYTF
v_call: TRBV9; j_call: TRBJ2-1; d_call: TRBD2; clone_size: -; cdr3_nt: TGTGCCAGCAGCGTACTTAGCGGGGGGGACAATGAGCAGTTCTTC; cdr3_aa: CASSVLSGGDNEQFF
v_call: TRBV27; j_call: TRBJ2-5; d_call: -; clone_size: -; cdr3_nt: TGTGCCAGCAATATGAGGGGGGGCCAAGAGACCCAGTACTTC; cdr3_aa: CASNMRGGQETQYF
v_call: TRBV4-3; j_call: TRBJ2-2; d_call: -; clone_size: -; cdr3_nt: TGCGCCAGCAGCCAAGATTTGACGGGGAACACCGGGGAGCTGTTTTTT; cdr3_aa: CASSQDLTGNTGELFF
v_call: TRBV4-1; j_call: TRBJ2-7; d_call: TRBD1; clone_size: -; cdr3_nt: TGCGCCAGCAGCCAGCGGACAGGGGATGACGAGCAGTACTTC; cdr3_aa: CASSQRTGDDEQYF
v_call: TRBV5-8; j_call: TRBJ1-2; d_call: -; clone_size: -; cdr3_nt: TGTGCCAGCACCTCTGGCCAGGGCTTTGGCTACACCTTC; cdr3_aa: CASTSGQGFGYTF
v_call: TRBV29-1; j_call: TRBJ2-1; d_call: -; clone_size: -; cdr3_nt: TGCAGCGTTGGGGTGCGGGACAGCGTCTACAATGAGCAGTTCTTC; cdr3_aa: CSVGVRDSVYNEQFF
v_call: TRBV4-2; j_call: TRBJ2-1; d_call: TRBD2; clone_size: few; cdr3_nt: TGTGCCAGCAGCCCGGGACTAGAGGGGGATGAGCAGTTCTTC; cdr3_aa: CASSPGLEGDEQFF
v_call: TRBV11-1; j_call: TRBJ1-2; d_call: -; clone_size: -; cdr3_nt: TGTGCCAGCAGCTCAACAGGGCCCCTCGGGTACGGCTACACCTTC; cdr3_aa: CASSSTGPLGYGYTF
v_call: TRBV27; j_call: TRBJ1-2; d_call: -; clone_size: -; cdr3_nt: TGTGCCAGCAGTTTAGATACGGCTAACTATGGCTACACCTTC; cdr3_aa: CASSLDTANYGYTF
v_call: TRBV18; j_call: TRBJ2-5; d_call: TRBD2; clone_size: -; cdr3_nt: TGTGCCAGCTCGACGGGGGGAGGAGAGACCCAGTACTTC; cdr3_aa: CASSTGGGETQYF
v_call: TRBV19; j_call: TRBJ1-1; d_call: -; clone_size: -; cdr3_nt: TGTGCCAGTAGCACGGGAATTTACACTGAAGCTTTCTTT; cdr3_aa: CASSTGIYTEAFF
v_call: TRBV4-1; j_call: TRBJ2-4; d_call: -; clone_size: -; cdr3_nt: TGCGCCAGCAGCCAAGGCCGAGGGCAATTCATTCAGTACTTC; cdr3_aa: CASSQGRGQFIQYF
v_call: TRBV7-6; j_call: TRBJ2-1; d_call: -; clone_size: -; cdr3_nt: TGTGCCAGCAGGGGACGACAGGCCGCCAACAATGAGCAGTTCTTC; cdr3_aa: CASRGRQAANNEQFF
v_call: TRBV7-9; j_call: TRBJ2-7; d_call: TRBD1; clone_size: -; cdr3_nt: TGTGCCAGCAGCTATGGGCCGGGACAGAACTCCTACGAGCAGTACTTC; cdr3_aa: CASSYGPGQNSYEQYF
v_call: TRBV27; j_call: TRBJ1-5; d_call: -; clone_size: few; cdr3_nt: TGTGCCAGCGGGGAGGGGTGGGGTCAGCCCCAGCATTTT; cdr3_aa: CASGEGWGQPQHF
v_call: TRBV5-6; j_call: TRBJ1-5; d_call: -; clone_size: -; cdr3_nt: TGTGCCAGCAGCTCCAAGACATCGTATAGCAATCAGCCCCAGCATTTT; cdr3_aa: CASSSKTSYSNQPQHF
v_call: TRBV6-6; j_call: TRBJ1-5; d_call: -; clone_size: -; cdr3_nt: TGTGCCAGCAGTACCGGGAATCAGCCCCAGCATTTT; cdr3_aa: CASSTGNQPQHF
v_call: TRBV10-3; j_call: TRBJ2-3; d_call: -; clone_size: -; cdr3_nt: TGTGCCACCTCGCCAATTAACTTTCCGGGACTCACAGATACGCAGTATTTT; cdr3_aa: CATSPINFPGLTDTQYF
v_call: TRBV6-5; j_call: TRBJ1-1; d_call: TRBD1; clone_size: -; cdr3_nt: TGTGCCAGCAGCCAAGACAGGGGGCTTTTCCAAGCTTTCTTT; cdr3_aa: CASSQDRGLFQAFF
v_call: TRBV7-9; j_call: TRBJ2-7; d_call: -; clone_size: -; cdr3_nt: TGTGCCAGCAGCCCGGCTCCAGGCTCCTACGAGCAGTACTTC; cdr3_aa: CASSPAPGSYEQYF
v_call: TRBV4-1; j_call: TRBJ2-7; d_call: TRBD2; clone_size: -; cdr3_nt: TGCGCCAGCAGCCTCCAAGCGGGGCTAACCTACGAGCAGTACTTC; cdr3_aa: CASSLQAGLTYEQYF
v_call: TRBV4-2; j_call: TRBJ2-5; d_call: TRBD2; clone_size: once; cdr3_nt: TGTGCCAGCAGCCACAGCGGGGGGGAAAAAGAGACCCAGTACTTC; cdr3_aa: CASSHSGGEKETQYF
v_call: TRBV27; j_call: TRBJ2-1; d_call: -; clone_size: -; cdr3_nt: TGTGCCAGCAGTGGGAGACCCAACTACAATGAGCAGTTCTTC; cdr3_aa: CASSGRPNYNEQFF
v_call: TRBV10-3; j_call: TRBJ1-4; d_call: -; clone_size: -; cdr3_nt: TGTGCCATCAGTGAGGGCAGGAAAAATGAAAAACTGTTTTTT; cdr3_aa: CAISEGRKNEKLFF
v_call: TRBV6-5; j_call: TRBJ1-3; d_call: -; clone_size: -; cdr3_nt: TGTGCCAGCAGTTCCCCACAGGCGGCTTATGGAAACACCATATATTTT; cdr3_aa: CASSSPQAAYGNTIYF
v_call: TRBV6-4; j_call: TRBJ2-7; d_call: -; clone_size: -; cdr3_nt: TGTGCCAGCAGTGACTCCTCCGGGATTTCCTACGAGCAGTACTTC; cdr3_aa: CASSDSSGISYEQYF
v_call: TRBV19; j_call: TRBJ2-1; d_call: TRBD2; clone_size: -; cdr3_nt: TGTGCCAGTAGTGCGGGGGGTTCTTACAATGAGCAGTTCTTC; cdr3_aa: CASSAGGSYNEQFF
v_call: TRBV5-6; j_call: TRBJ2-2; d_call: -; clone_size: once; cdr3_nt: TGTGCCAGCAGCTTGCAGACCGGGGAGCTGTTTTTT; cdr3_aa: CASSLQTGELFF
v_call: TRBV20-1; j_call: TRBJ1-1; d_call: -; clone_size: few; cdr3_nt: TGCAGTGCTAGACTAGATTCTGAAGCTTTCTTT; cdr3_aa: CSARLDSEAFF
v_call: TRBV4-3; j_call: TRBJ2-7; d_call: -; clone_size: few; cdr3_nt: TGCGCCAGCAGCCAAGATCGGCATAGCTCCTACGAGCAGTACTTC; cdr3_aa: CASSQDRHSSYEQYF